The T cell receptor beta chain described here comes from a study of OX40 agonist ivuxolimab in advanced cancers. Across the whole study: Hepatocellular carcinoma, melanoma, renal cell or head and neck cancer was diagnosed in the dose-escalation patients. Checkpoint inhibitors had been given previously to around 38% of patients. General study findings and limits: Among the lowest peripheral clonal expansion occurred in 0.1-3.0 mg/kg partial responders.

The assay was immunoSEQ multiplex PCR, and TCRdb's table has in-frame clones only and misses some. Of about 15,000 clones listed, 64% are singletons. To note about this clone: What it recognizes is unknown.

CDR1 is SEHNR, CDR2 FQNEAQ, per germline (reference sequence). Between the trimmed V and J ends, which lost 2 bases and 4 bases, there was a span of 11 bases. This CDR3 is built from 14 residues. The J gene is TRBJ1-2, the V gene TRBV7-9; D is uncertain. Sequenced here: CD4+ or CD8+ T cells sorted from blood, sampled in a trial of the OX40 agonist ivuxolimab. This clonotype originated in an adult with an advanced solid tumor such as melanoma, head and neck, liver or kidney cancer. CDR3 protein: CASSLYKEGYGYTF. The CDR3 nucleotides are TGTGCCAGCAGCTTATATAAGGAGGGCTATGGCTACACCTTC.